Below, 25 T cell receptor beta chains from the same sample are listed, as sequenced in a study of T-cell reconstitution after alpha-beta-depleted transplantation in children. The authors prepared the TCRbeta library with unique molecular identifiers. A single record per CDR3 protein comes from TCRdb applying MiXCR to the PCR reads. The top ten clones hold around 30% of a sample with around 960,000 distinct CDR3 sequences, about 31% of them seen once. This specimen was PBMCs, mostly from graft donor cells, taken 360 days after TCRalphabeta/CD19-depleted stem cell transplant. These receptors were obtained from a boy in the first two years of life who had a stem cell transplant for SCID, so the T cells may come from the graft donor.

The chain recombines TRBV27 with TRBJ2-2; 8 bases are a match to TRBD2. Germline lookup yields CDR1 MNHEY and CDR2 SMNVEV (reference sequence). V was pared by 8 bases and J by 3 bases, with 11 bases of the junction left unmatched. The CDR3 length is 16 residues. CDR3 in amino acids: CASRFKGTRYTGELFF. The CDR3 DNA reads as TGTGCCAGCCGATTTAAAGGGACTAGGTACACCGGGGAGCTGTTTTTT.

This clonotype occurred once. This rearrangement joins TRBV11-1 to TRBJ2-3, with D possibly TRBD2 on 6 matching bases. Germline V CDR1 and CDR2: SGHAT, FQDESV (reference sequence). V lost 5 bases and J lost 0, with 21 bases in between. The CDR3 totals 18 residues. CDR3 protein: CASSAHPGSPASTDTQYF. The CDR3, as DNA: TGTGCCAGCAGCGCCCACCCCGGGAGCCCCGCTAGCACAGATACGCAGTATTTT.

V usage is TRBV9 and J usage is TRBJ2-1; the match to TRBD1 covers 8 bases. The V gene end was trimmed by 3 bases and the J gene end by 8 bases; junction bases not matched to a gene: 4. CDR3 length: 13 residues. From germline, CDR1 is SGDLS and CDR2 YYNGEE. CDR3 sequence reads: CASSAGQGDEQFF. In DNA, the CDR3 is TGTGCCAGCAGCGCCGGACAGGGAGATGAGCAGTTCTTC.

This chain connects TRBV7-9 to TRBJ2-1, with 8 nucleotides matching TRBD2. The CDR3 is 15 residues long. Germline assignment: CDR1 SEHNR and CDR2 FQNEAQ (reference sequence). The V gene end was trimmed by 8 bases and the J gene end by 8 bases; junction bases not matched to a gene: 14. The CDR3 DNA sequence: TGTGCCAGCGTGTCTCCGGGAGGGCCTTGGTATGAGCAGTTCTTC. It yields the protein CASVSPGGPWYEQFF.

This sequence joins TRBV20-1 and TRBJ1-6, with D hard to call. The germline CDR1 and CDR2 sequences are DFQATT and SNEGSKA (reference sequence). Trimming took off 0 bases at V and 7 bases at J, with 4 bases between the two ends. The CDR3 consists of 12 residues. This CDR3 is CSARDGNSPLHF. The CDR3 DNA reads as TGCAGTGCTAGAGATGGAAATTCACCCCTCCACTTT.

The sample holds a few counts of this clonotype. The CDR3 loop is CASSPLNSGNTIYF. The CDR3 nucleotides are TGTGCCAGCAGCCCTTTAAACTCTGGAAACACCATATATTTT. The V gene is TRBV7-8, the J gene TRBJ1-3; no clear D. The V end was cut by 5 bases, the J end by 0 bases, with 8 bases between. This CDR3 comprises 14 residues. Germline V lookup: CDR1 SGHVS, CDR2 FQNEAQ. Supplemented by reference TRBV7-8 and TRBJ1-3, the full variable domain reads GAGVSQSPRYKVAKRGQDVALRCDPISGHVSLFWYQQALGQGPEFLTYFQNEAQLDKSGLPSDRFFAERPEGSVSTLKIQRTQQEDSAVYLCASSPLNSGNTIYFGEGSWLTVV.

The V gene is TRBV4-3, the J gene TRBJ2-1, with D uncertain. The CDR3 runs to 14 residues. Trimming stripped 2 bases from V and 9 bases from J, with 14 bases between. From germline, CDR1 is LGHNA and CDR2 YSLEER. The CDR3 here is CASSQLHRASEQFF. CDR3 sequence (DNA): TGCGCCAGCAGCCAACTGCATCGGGCCAGTGAGCAGTTCTTC.

As DNA, the CDR3 is TGCGCCAGCAGTCGCGGCGGGGGCTGGCAAGAGACCCAGTACTTC. This sequence encodes CASSRGGGWQETQYF. V usage is TRBV5-1 and J usage is TRBJ2-5, with D possibly matching TRBD2 (7 bases). Trimming stripped 5 bases from V and 2 bases from J, with 16 bases between. This CDR3 is 15 amino acids long. Germline CDR1 SGHRS, CDR2 YFSETQ.

V and J are TRBV5-1 and TRBJ2-1; 9 nucleotides agree with TRBD2. The CDR3 spans 17 residues. The V gene end was trimmed by 2 bases and the J gene end by 3 bases; junction bases not matched to a gene: 9. CDR1 is SGHRS and CDR2 is YFSETQ in the germline V gene. As DNA, the CDR3 is TGCGCCAGCAGCTTTACCGCGCGGGGGGGCTTCTACAATGAGCAGTTCTTC. Its translation: CASSFTARGGFYNEQFF.

The CDR3 reads CASSSQGMSTEAFF. CDR3 nucleotide sequence: TGTGCCAGCAGCTCACAGGGGATGAGCACTGAAGCTTTCTTT. J is TRBJ1-1 and V is TRBV7-9; TRBD1 agrees at 7 bases. Unmatched junction bases numbered 6, after V lost 4 bases and J lost 4 bases. The germline gives CDR1 SEHNR, CDR2 FQNEAQ (reference sequence). The CDR3 runs to 14 residues.

The chain recombines TRBV12-3 or TRBV12-4 with TRBJ2-5; D is undetermined. CDR3 length: 15 amino acids. Trimming took off 3 bases at V and 4 bases at J, with 15 bases between the two ends. In nucleotides, the CDR3 is TGTGCCAGCAGTTTGGGGAACCTTGGGCGAGAGACCCAGTACTTC. This encodes CASSLGNLGRETQYF.

This clonotype was seen just once. The chain links TRBV12-3 or TRBV12-4 to TRBJ1-1; the D gene is possibly TRBD1 (6 bases). V was shortened by 7 bases and J by 7 bases, with 22 bases between the two germline ends. This CDR3 has 15 residues. CDR3 protein: CASTYSGTQGGEAFF. The CDR3 nucleotides are TGTGCCAGCACTTATTCCGGGACCCAAGGGGGTGAAGCTTTCTTT.

The chain combines TRBV27 with TRBJ2-7; TRBD1 might be the D (5 bases). The CDR3 totals 15 residues. CDR1 and CDR2 (germline): MNHEY, SMNVEV (reference sequence). V was shortened by 2 bases and J by 4 bases, with 15 bases between the two germline ends. The CDR3 reads CASSLGSRRGYEQYF. CDR3 nucleotides: TGTGCCAGCAGTTTAGGTAGCCGAAGGGGATACGAGCAGTACTTC.

This clonotype has ten or more counts. The rearrangement joins TRBV5-1 to TRBJ2-3; 16 bases align to TRBD2. V lost 3 bases to trimming and J lost 6 bases; unmatched junction nucleotides: 10. Germline V gives CDR1 SGHRS, CDR2 YFSETQ. CDR3 size: 18 residues. Here the CDR3 reads CASSSRIGTSGGVDTQYF. The CDR3 coding sequence is TGCGCCAGCAGCTCAAGGATCGGGACTAGCGGGGGGGTGGATACGCAGTATTTT.

This clonotype was seen a handful of times. J is TRBJ2-1 and V is TRBV6-1; 10 bases are a match to TRBD2. The CDR3 has 14 amino acids. Germline V CDR1 and CDR2: MNHNS, SASEGT. V trimming: 6 bases; J trimming: 8 bases; junction bases outside the gene matches: 7. The CDR3: CASSSAGGPDEQFF. The CDR3 DNA sequence: TGTGCCAGCAGCTCAGCGGGGGGGCCTGATGAGCAGTTCTTC.

This clonotype was picked up many times. The chain links TRBV7-2 to TRBJ1-6, with D perhaps TRBD1 (5 bases). Germline lookup yields CDR1 SGHTA and CDR2 FQGNSA. This CDR3 contains 13 residues. The V end was cut by 1 base, the J end by 8 bases, with 6 bases between. Here the CDR3 reads CASSLEGDSPLHF. DNA of the CDR3: TGTGCCAGCAGCTTAGAAGGGGATTCACCCCTCCACTTT.

V is TRBV24-1 and J is TRBJ2-7; D is unclear. V was clipped by 6 bases and J by 4 bases, with 15 bases between them. The CDR3 runs 14 residues. Germline CDR1 reads KGHDR; CDR2 reads SFDVKD. DNA for the CDR3: TGTGCCACCAGTCGATTAGTGACGGAGTACGAGCAGTACTTC. Its translation is CATSRLVTEYEQYF.

This chain links TRBV29-1 with TRBJ1-2, with D possibly TRBD1 on 6 matching bases. Germline V gives CDR1 SQVTM, CDR2 ANQGSEA. The CDR3 sequence is 11 residues long. V gave up 6 bases and J gave up 7 bases, with 12 bases separating them. CDR3 in amino acids: CSVGGCCGYTF. CDR3 nucleotide sequence: TGCAGCGTGGGGGGCTGTTGTGGCTACACCTTC. Supplemented by reference TRBV29-1 and TRBJ1-2, the full variable domain reads SAVISQKPSRDICQRGTSLTIQCQVDSQVTMMFWYRQQPGQSLTLIATANQGSEATYESGFVIDKFPISRPNLTFSTLTVSNMSPEDSSIYLCSVGGCCGYTFGSGTRLTVV.

The chain couples TRBV6-5 to TRBJ1-4; 9 nucleotides match TRBD1. V gave up 2 bases and J gave up 5 bases; unmatched junction bases: 3. Germline CDR1 and CDR2: MNHEY and SVGAGI. The CDR3 consists of 15 residues. Here the CDR3 reads CASSYGQGRNEKLFF. The CDR3, as DNA: TGTGCCAGCAGTTACGGACAGGGGCGGAATGAAAAACTGTTTTTT.

Ten or more counts support this clonotype. This chain joins TRBV12-3 or TRBV12-4 and TRBJ2-7, with unresolved D. V lost 8 bases, J lost 3 bases, and 5 bases lay in between. There are 10 residues in the CDR3. The CDR3: CASCNYEQYF. CDR3 bases: TGTGCCAGCTGTAACTACGAGCAGTACTTC.

The rearrangement uses TRBV12-3 or TRBV12-4 and TRBJ1-1; 10 bases line up with TRBD1. The CDR3 length is 16 residues. Trimming took 4 bases from V and 1 from J; bases not matched to a gene: 6. The DNA of the CDR3 is TGTGCCAGCAGTTCCCGGACAGGGGGTTCGAACACTGAAGCTTTCTTT. Its translation: CASSSRTGGSNTEAFF.

In DNA, the CDR3 is TGTGCCAGCAGTCTGGGCCCCAGGCGATACTTC. It specifies CASSLGPRRYF. V gene TRBV12-3 or TRBV12-4 combines with J gene TRBJ2-7, with D hard to call. This CDR3 comprises 11 residues. V was cut by 5 bases and J by 13 bases, with 15 bases left in between.

This chain uses TRBV29-1 with TRBJ2-5; 7 bases align to TRBD1. The V gene's germline CDR1 is SQVTM and CDR2 ANQGSEA. V gave up 6 bases and J gave up 5 bases; unmatched junction bases: 6. The CDR3 sequence is 12 residues long. The CDR3 protein is CSVQGLKETQYF. CDR3 bases: TGCAGCGTACAGGGGTTGAAGGAGACCCAGTACTTC.

The chain has TRBV7-9 and TRBJ1-1; D uncertain. Between the trimmed V and J ends, which lost 0 bases and 0 bases, there was a span of 8 bases. This CDR3 has 15 residues. The germline V gene has CDR1 SEHNR and CDR2 FQNEAQ (reference sequence). This CDR3 is CASSLASGLNTEAFF. As DNA, the CDR3 is TGTGCCAGCAGCTTAGCTTCGGGCCTGAACACTGAAGCTTTCTTT.

The chain employs TRBV5-5 and TRBJ2-7; perhaps TRBD1 as D (6 bases). The CDR3 extends over 12 amino acids. Germline values: CDR1 SGHKS, CDR2 YYEKEE (reference sequence). V was shortened by 4 bases and J by 6 bases, with 11 bases between the two germline ends. CDR3 bases: TGTGCCAGCAGCCCACAGGGAAGCGAGCAGTACTTC. It encodes CASSPQGSEQYF.